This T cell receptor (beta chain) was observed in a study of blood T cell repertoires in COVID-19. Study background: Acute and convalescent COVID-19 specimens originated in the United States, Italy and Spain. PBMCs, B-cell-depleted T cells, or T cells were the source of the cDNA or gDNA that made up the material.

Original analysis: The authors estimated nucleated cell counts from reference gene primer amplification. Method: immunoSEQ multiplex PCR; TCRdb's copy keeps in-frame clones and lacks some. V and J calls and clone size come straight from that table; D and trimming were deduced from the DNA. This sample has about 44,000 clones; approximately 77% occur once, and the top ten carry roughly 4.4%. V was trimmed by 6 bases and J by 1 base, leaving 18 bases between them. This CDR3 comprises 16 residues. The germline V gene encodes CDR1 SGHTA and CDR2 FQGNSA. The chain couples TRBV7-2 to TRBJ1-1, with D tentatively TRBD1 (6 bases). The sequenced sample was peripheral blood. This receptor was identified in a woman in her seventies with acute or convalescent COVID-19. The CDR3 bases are TGTGCCAGCAGTGAGAGGACAGCCTTGGGGAACACTGAAGCTTTCTTT. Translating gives CASSERTALGNTEAFF.